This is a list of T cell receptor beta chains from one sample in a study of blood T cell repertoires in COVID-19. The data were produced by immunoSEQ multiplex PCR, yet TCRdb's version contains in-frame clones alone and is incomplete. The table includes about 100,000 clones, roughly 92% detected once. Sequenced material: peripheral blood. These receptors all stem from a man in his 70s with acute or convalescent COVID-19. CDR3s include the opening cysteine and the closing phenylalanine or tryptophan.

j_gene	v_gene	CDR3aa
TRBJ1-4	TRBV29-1	CSVEVATNEKLFF
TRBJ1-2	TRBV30	CAWSPTFYGYTF
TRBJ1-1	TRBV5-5	CASSFSRGTEAFF
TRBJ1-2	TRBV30	CAWGLGQNYGYTF
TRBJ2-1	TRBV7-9	CASSERGAYNEQFF
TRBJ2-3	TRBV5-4	CASSLRLAGGRGDTQYF
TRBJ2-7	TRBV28	CASSLVLGEQYF
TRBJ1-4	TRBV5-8	CASSPRGAEEKLFF
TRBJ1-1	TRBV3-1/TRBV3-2	CASSQNRGLNTEAFF
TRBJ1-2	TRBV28	CASRSTGRTLYGYTF
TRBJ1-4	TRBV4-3	CASSPSSTGTGLGKLFF
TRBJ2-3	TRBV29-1	CSFRGSGTDTQYF
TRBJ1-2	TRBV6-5	CASSYNPIQPLYGYTF
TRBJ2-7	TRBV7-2	CASSLVEQGKLYF
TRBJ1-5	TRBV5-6	CASSLTGGQPQHF
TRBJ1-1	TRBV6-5	CASLNQGHQKAFF
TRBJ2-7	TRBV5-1	CASSSGDNYEQYF
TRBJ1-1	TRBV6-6	CASSFQRTEAFF